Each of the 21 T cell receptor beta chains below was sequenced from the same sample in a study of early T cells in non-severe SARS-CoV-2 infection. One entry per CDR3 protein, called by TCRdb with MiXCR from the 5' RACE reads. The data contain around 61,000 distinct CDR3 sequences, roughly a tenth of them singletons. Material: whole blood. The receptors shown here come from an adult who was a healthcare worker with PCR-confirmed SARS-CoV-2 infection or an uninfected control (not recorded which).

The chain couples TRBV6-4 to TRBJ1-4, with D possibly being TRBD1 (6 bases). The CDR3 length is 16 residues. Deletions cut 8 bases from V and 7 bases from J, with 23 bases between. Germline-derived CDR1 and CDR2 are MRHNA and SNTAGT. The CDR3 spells CASPRYRVSPCEKLFF. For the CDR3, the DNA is TGTGCCAGCCCACGGTACAGGGTCTCACCATGTGAAAAACTGTTTTTT.

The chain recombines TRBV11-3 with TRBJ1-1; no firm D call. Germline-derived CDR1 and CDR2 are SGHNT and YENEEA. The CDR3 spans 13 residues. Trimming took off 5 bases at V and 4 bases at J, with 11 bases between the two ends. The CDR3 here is CASSADMGTEAFF. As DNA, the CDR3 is TGTGCCAGCAGCGCTGACATGGGCACTGAAGCTTTCTTT.

CDR3 amino acids: CASSLAPGSSSYEQYF. CDR3 in DNA: TGCGCCAGCAGCTTGGCCCCAGGGTCGAGCTCCTACGAGCAGTACTTC. The chain uses TRBV5-1 and TRBJ2-7; maybe TRBD1 (5 bases). Trimming left V 0 bases short and J 0 bases short, with 13 bases between. This CDR3 is 16 amino acids long. Germline CDR1 is SGHRS and CDR2 is YFSETQ.

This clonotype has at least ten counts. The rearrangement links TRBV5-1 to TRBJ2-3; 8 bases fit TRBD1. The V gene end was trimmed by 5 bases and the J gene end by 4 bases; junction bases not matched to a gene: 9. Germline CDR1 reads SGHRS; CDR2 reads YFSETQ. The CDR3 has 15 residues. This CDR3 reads CASRPTGDRADTQYF. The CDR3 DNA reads TGCGCCAGCAGGCCGACAGGGGATAGGGCAGATACGCAGTATTTT.

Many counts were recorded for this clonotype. The CDR3 DNA is TGTGCCTGGAGTGCTACAGGGGCTCAGCCCCAGCATTTT. It is translated as CAWSATGAQPQHF. The rearrangement uses TRBV30 and TRBJ1-5, with TRBD1 matching over 7 bases. The CDR3 contains 13 residues. CDR1 and CDR2 (germline): GTSNPN, SVGIG (reference sequence). V lost 1 base, J lost 6 bases, and 3 bases stayed unmatched.

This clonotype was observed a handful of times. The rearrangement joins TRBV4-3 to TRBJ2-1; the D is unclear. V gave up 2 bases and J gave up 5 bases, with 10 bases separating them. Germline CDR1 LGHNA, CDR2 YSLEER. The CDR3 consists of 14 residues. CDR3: CASSQRVENNEQFF. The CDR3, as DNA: TGCGCCAGCAGCCAAAGGGTAGAAAACAATGAGCAGTTCTTC.

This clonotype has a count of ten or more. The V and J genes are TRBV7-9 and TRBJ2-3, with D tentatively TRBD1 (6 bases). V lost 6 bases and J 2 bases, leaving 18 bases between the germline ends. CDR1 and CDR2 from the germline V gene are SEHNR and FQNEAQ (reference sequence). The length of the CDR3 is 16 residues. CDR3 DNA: TGTGCCAGCAGACCACCGGACAGAAGGAACACAGATACGCAGTATTTT. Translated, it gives CASRPPDRRNTDTQYF.

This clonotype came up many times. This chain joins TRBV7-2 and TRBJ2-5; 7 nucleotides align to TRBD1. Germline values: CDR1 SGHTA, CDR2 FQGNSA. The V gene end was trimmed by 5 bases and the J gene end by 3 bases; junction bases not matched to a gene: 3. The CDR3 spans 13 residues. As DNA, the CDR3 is TGTGCCAGCAGCCGAGGGGGCGAAGAGACCCAGTACTTC. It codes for CASSRGGEETQYF.

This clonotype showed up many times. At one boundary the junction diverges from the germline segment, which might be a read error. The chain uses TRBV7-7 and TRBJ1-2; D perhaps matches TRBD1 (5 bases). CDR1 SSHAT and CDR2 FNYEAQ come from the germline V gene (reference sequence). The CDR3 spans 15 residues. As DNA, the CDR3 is TGTGCTAGCAACGAGGAGGCAGGGATCTTGGATGGCTACACCTTC. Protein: CASNEEAGILDGYTF.

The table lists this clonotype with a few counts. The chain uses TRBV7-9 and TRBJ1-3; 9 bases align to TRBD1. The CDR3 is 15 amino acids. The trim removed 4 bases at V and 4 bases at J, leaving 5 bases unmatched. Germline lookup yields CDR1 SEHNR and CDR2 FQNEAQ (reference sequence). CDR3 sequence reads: CASSWGQGEGNTIYF. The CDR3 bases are TGTGCCAGCAGCTGGGGACAGGGCGAAGGAAACACCATATATTTT.

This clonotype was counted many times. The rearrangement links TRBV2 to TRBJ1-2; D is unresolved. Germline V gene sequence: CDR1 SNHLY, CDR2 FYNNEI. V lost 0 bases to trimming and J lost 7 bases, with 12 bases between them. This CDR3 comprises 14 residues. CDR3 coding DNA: TGTGCCAGCAGTGAAGCATCGGGGTCTGGTGGCTACACCTTC. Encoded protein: CASSEASGSGGYTF.

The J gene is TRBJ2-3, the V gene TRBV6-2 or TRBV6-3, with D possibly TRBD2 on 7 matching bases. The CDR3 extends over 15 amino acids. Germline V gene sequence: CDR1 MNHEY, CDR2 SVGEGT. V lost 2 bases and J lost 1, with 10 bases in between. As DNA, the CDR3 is TGTGCCAGCAGTTACGGGGGGGCCGGCACAGATACGCAGTATTTT. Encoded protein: CASSYGGAGTDTQYF.

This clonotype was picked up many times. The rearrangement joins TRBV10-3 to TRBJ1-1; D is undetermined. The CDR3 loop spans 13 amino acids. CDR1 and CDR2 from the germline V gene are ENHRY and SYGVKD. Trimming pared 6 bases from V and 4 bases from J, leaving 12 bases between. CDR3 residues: CAIRIGYSTEAFF. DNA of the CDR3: TGTGCCATCAGGATCGGATATAGCACTGAAGCTTTCTTT.

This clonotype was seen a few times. In nucleotides, the CDR3 is TGTGCCAGCAGCCTCAGAAATACGGATGAGCAGTTCTTC. This translates into CASSLRNTDEQFF. The chain links TRBV9 to TRBJ2-1; no firm D call. CDR3 size: 13 residues. Germline CDR1 reads SGDLS; CDR2 reads YYNGEE. Trimming took 4 bases from V and 8 from J, leaving 13 bases between them.

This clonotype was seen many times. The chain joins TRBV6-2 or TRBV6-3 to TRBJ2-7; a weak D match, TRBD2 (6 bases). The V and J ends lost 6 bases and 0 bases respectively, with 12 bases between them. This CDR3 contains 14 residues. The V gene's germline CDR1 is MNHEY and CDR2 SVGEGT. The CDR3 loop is CASSIGSGSYEQYF. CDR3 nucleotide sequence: TGTGCCAGCAGCATCGGGAGCGGCTCCTACGAGCAGTACTTC.

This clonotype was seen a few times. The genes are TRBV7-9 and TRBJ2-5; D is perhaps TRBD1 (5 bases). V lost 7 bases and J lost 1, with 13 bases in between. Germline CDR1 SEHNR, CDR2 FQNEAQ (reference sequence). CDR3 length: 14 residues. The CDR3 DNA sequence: TGTGCCAGCAACCCGACAGCTTTCCAAGAGACCCAGTACTTC. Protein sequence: CASNPTAFQETQYF.

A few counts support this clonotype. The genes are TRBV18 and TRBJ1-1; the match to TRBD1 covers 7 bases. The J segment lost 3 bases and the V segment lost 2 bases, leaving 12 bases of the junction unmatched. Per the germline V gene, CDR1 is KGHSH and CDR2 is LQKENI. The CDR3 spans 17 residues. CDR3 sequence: CASSPRVGGQWDTEAFF. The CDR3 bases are TGTGCCAGCTCACCAAGGGTTGGGGGACAGTGGGACACTGAAGCTTTCTTT.

This CDR3 reads CSARAGLAGEWGTDTQYF. CDR3 nucleotide sequence: TGCAGTGCTAGGGCGGGACTAGCGGGAGAATGGGGCACAGATACGCAGTATTTT. The V gene is TRBV20-1, the J gene TRBJ2-3, with 14 nucleotides matching TRBD2. Germline V lookup: CDR1 DFQATT, CDR2 SNEGSKA (reference sequence). The CDR3 has 18 residues. V lost 3 bases, J lost 1 base, and 9 bases stayed unmatched.

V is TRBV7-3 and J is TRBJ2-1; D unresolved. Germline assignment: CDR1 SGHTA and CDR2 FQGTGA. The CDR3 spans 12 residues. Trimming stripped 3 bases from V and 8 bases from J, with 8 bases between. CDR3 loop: CASSFGLDEQFF. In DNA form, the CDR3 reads TGTGCCAGCAGCTTTGGATTGGATGAGCAGTTCTTC.

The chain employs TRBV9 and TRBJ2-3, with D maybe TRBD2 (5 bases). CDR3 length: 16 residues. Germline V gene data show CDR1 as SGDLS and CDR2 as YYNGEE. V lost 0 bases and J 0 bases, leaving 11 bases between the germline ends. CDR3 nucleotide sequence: TGTGCCAGCAGCGTAGGGGCCGGGATGAGCACAGATACGCAGTATTTT. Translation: CASSVGAGMSTDTQYF.

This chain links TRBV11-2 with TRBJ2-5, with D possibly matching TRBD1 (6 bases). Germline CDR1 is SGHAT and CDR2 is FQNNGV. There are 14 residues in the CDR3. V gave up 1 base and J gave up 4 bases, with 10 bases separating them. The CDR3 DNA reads TGTGCCAGCAGCTTAGTTGCCAGGGGAGAGACCCAGTACTTC. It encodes CASSLVARGETQYF.